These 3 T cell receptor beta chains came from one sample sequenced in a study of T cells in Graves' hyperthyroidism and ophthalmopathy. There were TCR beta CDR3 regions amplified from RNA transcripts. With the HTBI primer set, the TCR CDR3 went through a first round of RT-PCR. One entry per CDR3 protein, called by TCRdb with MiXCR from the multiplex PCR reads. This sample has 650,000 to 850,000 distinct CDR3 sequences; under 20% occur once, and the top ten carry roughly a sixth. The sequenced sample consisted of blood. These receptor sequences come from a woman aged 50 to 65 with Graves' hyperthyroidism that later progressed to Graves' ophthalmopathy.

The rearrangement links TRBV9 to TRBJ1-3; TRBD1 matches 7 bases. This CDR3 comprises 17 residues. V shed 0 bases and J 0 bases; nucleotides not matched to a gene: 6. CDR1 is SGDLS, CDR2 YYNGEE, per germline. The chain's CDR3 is CASSVDVGDSSGNTIYF. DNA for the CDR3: TGTGCCAGCAGCGTAGATGTGGGGGACAGCTCTGGAAACACCATATATTTT.

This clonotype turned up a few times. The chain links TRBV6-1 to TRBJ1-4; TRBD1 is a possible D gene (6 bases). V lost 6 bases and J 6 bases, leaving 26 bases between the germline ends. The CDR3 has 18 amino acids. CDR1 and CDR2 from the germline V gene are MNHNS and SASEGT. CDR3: CASRKLDRTLGRDEKLFF. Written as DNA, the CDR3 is TGTGCCAGCAGGAAACTCGACAGGACACTCGGTCGGGATGAAAAACTGTTTTTT.

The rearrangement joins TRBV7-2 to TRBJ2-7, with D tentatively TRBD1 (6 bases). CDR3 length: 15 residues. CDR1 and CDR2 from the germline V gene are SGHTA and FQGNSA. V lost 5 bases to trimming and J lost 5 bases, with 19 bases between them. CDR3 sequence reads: CASSLPMGAVDEQYF. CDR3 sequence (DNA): TGTGCCAGCAGCCTCCCTATGGGGGCGGTGGACGAGCAGTACTTC. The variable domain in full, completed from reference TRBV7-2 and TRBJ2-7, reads GAGVSQSPSNKVTEKGKDVELRCDPISGHTALYWYRQSLGQGLEFLIYFQGNSAPDKSGLPSDRFSAERTGGSVSTLTIQRTQQEDSAVYLCASSLPMGAVDEQYFGPGTRLTVT.